This T cell receptor beta chain was sequenced in a study of blood T cell repertoires in COVID-19. Looking at the study overall: The samples span acute and convalescent COVID-19 from the United States, Italy and Spain. PBMCs, B-cell-depleted T cells, or T cells were the source of the cDNA or gDNA that made up the material.

About this clone: The same CDR3 also results from other DNA sequences found in this sample.

In the study's own analysis: Researchers report that nucleated cell counts were estimated from reference gene primer amplification. Produced via immunoSEQ multiplex PCR; TCRdb's table is partial and in-frame only. D and trimming come from the DNA, and the V and J calls and clone size come from that table. The repertoire holds some 71,000 clones, with 90% as singletons. Germline V CDR1 and CDR2: MGHRA, YSYEKL. V gave up 1 base and J gave up 8 bases, with 11 bases separating them. CDR3 length: 14 amino acids. Sequences were obtained from peripheral blood. The V and J genes are TRBV4-1 and TRBJ1-4; a weak D match, TRBD1 (6 bases). This sequence was found in a man aged 50 to 59 with acute or convalescent COVID-19. The CDR3 sequence: CASSQAGGREKLFF. For the CDR3, the DNA is TGCGCCAGCAGCCAAGCGGGGGGGCGAGAAAAACTGTTTTTT.